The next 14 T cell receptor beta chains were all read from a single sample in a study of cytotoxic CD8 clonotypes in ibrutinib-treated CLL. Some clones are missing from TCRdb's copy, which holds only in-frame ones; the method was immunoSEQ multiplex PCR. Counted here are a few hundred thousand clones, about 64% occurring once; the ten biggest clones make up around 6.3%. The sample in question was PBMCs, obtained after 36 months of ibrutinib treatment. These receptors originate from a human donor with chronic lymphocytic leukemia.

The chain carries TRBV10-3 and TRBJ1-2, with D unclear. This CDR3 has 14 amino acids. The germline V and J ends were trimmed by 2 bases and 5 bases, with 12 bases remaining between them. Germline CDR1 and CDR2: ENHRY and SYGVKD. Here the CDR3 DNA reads TGTGCCATCAGTGAGGAGGTTTTGGGGTATGGCTACACCTTC. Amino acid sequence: CAISEEVLGYGYTF.

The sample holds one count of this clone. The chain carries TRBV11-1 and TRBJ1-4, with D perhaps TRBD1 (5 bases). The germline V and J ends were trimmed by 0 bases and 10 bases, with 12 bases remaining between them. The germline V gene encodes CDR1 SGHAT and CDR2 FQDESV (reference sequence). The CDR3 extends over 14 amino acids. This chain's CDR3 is CASSLAAGSSKLFF. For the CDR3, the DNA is TGTGCCAGCAGCTTAGCGGCAGGGAGTTCAAAACTGTTTTTT.

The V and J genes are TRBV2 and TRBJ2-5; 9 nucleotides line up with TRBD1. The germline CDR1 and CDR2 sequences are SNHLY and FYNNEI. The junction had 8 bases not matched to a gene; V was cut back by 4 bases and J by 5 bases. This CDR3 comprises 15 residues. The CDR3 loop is CASSVGTGLMETQYF. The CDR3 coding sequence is TGTGCCAGCAGTGTGGGGACAGGGTTAATGGAGACCCAGTACTTC.

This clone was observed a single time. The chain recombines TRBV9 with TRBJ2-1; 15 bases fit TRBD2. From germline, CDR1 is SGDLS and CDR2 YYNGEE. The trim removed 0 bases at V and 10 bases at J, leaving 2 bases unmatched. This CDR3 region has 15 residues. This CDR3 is CASSVGGLAGGEQFF. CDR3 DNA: TGTGCCAGCAGCGTAGGGGGACTAGCGGGAGGAGAGCAGTTCTTC.

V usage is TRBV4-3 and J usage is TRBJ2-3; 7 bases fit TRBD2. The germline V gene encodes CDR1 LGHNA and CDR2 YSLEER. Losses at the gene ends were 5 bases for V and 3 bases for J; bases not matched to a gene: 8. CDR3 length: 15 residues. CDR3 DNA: TGCGCCAGCAGCAAATGGGGGGGAGGAACAGATACGCAGTATTTT. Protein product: CASSKWGGGTDTQYF.

CDR3 nucleotides: TGTGCCAGCAGTTTTTGGCTAGCGGGAGCGGCCACAGATACGCAGTATTTT. As protein: CASSFWLAGAATDTQYF. The chain carries TRBV28 and TRBJ2-3, with 10 positions matching TRBD2. Germline lookup yields CDR1 MDHEN and CDR2 SYDVKM. The junction had 8 bases not matched to a gene; V was cut back by 3 bases and J by 2 bases. The CDR3 spans 17 residues.

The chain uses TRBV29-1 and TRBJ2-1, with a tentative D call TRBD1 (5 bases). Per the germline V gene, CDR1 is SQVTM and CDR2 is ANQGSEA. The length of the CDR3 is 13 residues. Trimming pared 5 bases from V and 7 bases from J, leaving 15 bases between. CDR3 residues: CSVTVLGENEQFF. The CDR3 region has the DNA TGCAGCGTTACTGTGTTAGGGGAAAATGAGCAGTTCTTC.

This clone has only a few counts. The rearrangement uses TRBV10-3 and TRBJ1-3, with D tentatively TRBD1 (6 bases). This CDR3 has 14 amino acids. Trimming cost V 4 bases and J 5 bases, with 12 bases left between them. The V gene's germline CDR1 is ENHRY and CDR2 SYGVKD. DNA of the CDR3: TGTGCCATCAGTGCCCCGGACAGTAGAAACACCATATATTTT. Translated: CAISAPDSRNTIYF.

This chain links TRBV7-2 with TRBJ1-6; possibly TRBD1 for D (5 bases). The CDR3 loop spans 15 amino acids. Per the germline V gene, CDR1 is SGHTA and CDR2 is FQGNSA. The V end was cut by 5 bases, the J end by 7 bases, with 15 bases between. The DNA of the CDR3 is TGTGCCAGCAGCCCCTCCCCAGGGAGGAATTCACCCCTCCACTTT. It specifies CASSPSPGRNSPLHF.

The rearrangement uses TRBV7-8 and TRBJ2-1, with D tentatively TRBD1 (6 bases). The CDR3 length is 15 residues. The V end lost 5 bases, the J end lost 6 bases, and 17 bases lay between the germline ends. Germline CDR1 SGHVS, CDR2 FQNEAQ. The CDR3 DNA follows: TGTGCCAGCAGCCCGAGCCGGGACAAATTCAATGAGCAGTTCTTC. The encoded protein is CASSPSRDKFNEQFF. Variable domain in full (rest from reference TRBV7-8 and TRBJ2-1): GAGVSQSPRYKVAKRGQDVALRCDPISGHVSLFWYQQALGQGPEFLTYFQNEAQLDKSGLPSDRFFAERPEGSVSTLKIQRTQQEDSAVYLCASSPSRDKFNEQFFGPGTRLTVL.

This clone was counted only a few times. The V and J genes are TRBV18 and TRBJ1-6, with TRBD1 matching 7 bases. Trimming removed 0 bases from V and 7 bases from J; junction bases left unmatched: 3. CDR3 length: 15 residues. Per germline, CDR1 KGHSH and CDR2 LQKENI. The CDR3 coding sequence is TGTGCCAGCTCACCACCGTCACAGGGGAATTCACCCCTCCACTTT. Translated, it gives CASSPPSQGNSPLHF.

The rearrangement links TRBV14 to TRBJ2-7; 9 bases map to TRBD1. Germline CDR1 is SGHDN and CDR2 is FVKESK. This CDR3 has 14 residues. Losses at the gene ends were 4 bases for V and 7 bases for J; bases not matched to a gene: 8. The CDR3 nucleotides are TGTGCCAGCAGCCGGTCCGGGACAGGGAGGGAGCAGTACTTC. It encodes CASSRSGTGREQYF. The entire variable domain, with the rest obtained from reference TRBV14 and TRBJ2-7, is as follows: EAGVTQFPSHSVIEKGQTVTLRCDPISGHDNLYWYRRVMGKEIKFLLHFVKESKQDESGMPNNRFLAERTGGTYSTLKVQPAELEDSGVYFCASSRSGTGREQYFGPGTRLTVT.

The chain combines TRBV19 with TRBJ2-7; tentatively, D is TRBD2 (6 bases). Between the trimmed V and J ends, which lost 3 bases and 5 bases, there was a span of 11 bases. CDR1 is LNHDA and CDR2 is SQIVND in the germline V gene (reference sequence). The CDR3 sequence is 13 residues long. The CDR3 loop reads CASSIGGIHEQYF. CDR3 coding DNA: TGTGCCAGTAGTATTGGAGGGATTCACGAGCAGTACTTC.

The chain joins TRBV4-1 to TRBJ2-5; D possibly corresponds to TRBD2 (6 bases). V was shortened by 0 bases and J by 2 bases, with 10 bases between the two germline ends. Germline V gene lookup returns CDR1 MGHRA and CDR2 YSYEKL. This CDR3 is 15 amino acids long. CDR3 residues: CASSQDLGLQETQYF. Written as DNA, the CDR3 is TGCGCCAGCAGCCAAGATTTGGGACTTCAAGAGACCCAGTACTTC.